Listed here are 8 T cell receptor beta chains from one sample, sequenced in a study of OX40 agonist ivuxolimab in advanced cancers. Some clones are missing from TCRdb's copy, which holds only in-frame ones; the method was immunoSEQ multiplex PCR. The repertoire holds approximately 14,000 clones, with more than 75% as singletons. This sample comprised CD4+ or CD8+ T cells sorted from blood, obtained in a trial of the OX40 agonist ivuxolimab. Receptors were obtained from an adult with an advanced solid tumor such as melanoma, head and neck, liver or kidney cancer.

The CDR3 sequence is CASSFREWDTGELFF. CDR3 nucleotides: TGTGCCAGCAGTTTCAGGGAGTGGGACACCGGGGAGCTGTTTTTT. The V call is TRBV6-9, the J call TRBJ2-2; D possibly uses TRBD1 or TRBD2 (5 bases each). V shed 4 bases and J shed 3 bases, with 12 bases lying between them. The CDR3 extends over 15 amino acids. Germline CDR1 and CDR2: MNHGY and SVAAGI.

This clone was counted only a few times. The rearrangement uses TRBV5-5 and TRBJ2-6; 10 nucleotides align to TRBD1. The V gene's germline CDR1 is SGHKS and CDR2 YYEKEE (reference sequence). The CDR3 is made up of 16 amino acids. The junction had 5 bases not matched to a gene; V was cut back by 4 bases and J by 4 bases. In DNA form, the CDR3 reads TGTGCCAGCAGCCGAGGGACAGGGGTAGGGGCCAACGTCCTGACTTTC. It specifies CASSRGTGVGANVLTF. Together with reference TRBV5-5 and TRBJ2-6, the CDR3 gives the full variable domain: DAGVTQSPTHLIKTRGQQVTLRCSPISGHKSVSWYQQVLGQGPQFIFQYYEKEERGRGNFPDRFSARQFPNYSSELNVNALLLGDSALYLCASSRGTGVGANVLTFGAGSRLTVL.

The chain couples TRBV10-3 to TRBJ2-5; TRBD1 or TRBD2 may be the D gene (5 bases each). Germline V lookup: CDR1 ENHRY, CDR2 SYGVKD. With 10 bases removed from V and 0 bases from J, the gap between germline ends came to 18 bases. This CDR3 has 15 amino acids. The CDR3 DNA is TGTGCCAGCCGGGGATGGCAAGGGGACCAAGAGACCCAGTACTTC. It specifies CASRGWQGDQETQYF.

Written as DNA, the CDR3 is TGTGCCATCAGCGACAGGTACTATGGCTACACCTTC. Translated, it gives CAISDRYYGYTF. The gene calls are TRBV19 and TRBJ1-2; perhaps TRBD1 as D (6 bases). Germline CDR1 is LNHDA and CDR2 is SQIVND (reference sequence). The ends were cut back, 10 bases at V and 3 bases at J, with 12 bases in the middle. CDR3 length: 12 amino acids.

V usage is TRBV11-3 and J usage is TRBJ2-7; 7 nucleotides line up with TRBD1. CDR3 size: 14 residues. Germline trimming cut 5 bases from V and 5 bases from J; bases unmatched to any gene: 9. Looked up from germline, CDR1 is SGHNT and CDR2 is YENEEA. The CDR3 DNA is TGTGCCAGCAGCGAGACGGACAGGCCCCACGAGCAGTACTTC. Its translation: CASSETDRPHEQYF.

The chain uses TRBV27 and TRBJ2-1; D is possibly TRBD2 (7 bases). This CDR3 spans 15 amino acids. The V end was cut by 6 bases, the J end by 5 bases, with 17 bases between. Germline V gives CDR1 MNHEY, CDR2 SMNVEV (reference sequence). The DNA for the CDR3 is TGTGCCAGCAGCAACGACGAGGGGGGGAACAATGAGCAGTTCTTC. This translates into CASSNDEGGNNEQFF.

The rearrangement joins TRBV4-2 to TRBJ2-7; D unclear. V was trimmed by 4 bases and J by 6 bases, leaving 7 bases between them. Germline-derived CDR1 and CDR2 are LGHNA and YNFKEQ. This CDR3 has 11 residues. CDR3 nucleotides: TGTGCCAGCAGCCCCGGCTCCGAGCAGTACTTC. Protein: CASSPGSEQYF.

The J gene is TRBJ1-2, the V gene TRBV6-5, with TRBD1 matching over 9 bases. CDR1 and CDR2 (germline): MNHEY, SVGAGI. CDR3 length: 15 residues. V lost 2 bases and J lost 2; bases outside the gene matches: 3. For the CDR3, the DNA is TGTGCCAGCAGTTACACCGGACAGGGGAACTATGGCTACACCTTC. It specifies CASSYTGQGNYGYTF.